These 23 T cell receptor beta chains originate from one sample sequenced in a study of blood T cell repertoires in COVID-19. The assay was immunoSEQ multiplex PCR, and TCRdb's table has in-frame clones only and misses some. In the table there are over 150,000 clones, approximately 85% of which are singletons. Sequenced sample: peripheral blood. These receptors originate from an older woman with COVID-19, enrolled during active disease.

The table lists this clone with a few counts. The rearrangement links TRBV7-2 to TRBJ2-7; perhaps TRBD2 as D (6 bases). Per germline, CDR1 SGHTA and CDR2 FQGNSA. With 3 bases removed from V and 3 bases from J, the gap between germline ends came to 12 bases. CDR3 length: 14 amino acids. The CDR3 coding sequence is TGTGCCAGCAGCTTGACTAGTTTGGGCTACGAGCAGTACTTC. It encodes CASSLTSLGYEQYF. The full variable domain, with the rest looked up from reference TRBV7-2 and TRBJ2-7, is GAGVSQSPSNKVTEKGKDVELRCDPISGHTALYWYRQSLGQGLEFLIYFQGNSAPDKSGLPSDRFSAERTGGSVSTLTIQRTQQEDSAVYLCASSLTSLGYEQYFGPGTRLTVT.

Points on this clone: Additional DNA sequences in this sample encode the identical CDR3. The chain employs TRBV24-1 and TRBJ1-5; D may be TRBD1 (5 bases). The V and J ends lost 6 bases and 5 bases respectively, with 7 bases between them. Germline CDR1 reads KGHDR; CDR2 reads SFDVKD. This CDR3 region has 12 residues. The DNA of the CDR3 is TGTGCCACCAGTAGGGGTGATCAGCCCCAGCATTTT. Encoded protein: CATSRGDQPQHF.

The V gene is TRBV7-2, the J gene TRBJ2-1; possibly TRBD2 for D (6 bases). This CDR3 has 15 amino acids. V lost 6 bases, J lost 0 bases, and 12 bases lay in between. CDR1 is SGHTA, CDR2 FQGNSA, per germline. CDR3 DNA: TGTGCCAGCAGTCCTCAGCGGGCCTCCTACAATGAGCAGTTCTTC. It codes for CASSPQRASYNEQFF.

This clone occurred once. The V and J genes are TRBV18 and TRBJ2-1, with a possible D match to TRBD2 (6 bases). The CDR3 is made up of 14 amino acids. Deletions cut 1 base from V and 8 bases from J, with 12 bases between. The germline CDR1 and CDR2 sequences are KGHSH and LQKENI. CDR3: CASSPLQGLDEQFF. The DNA of the CDR3 is TGTGCCAGCTCACCACTCCAGGGACTCGATGAGCAGTTCTTC. The entire variable domain, with the rest obtained from reference TRBV18 and TRBJ2-1, is as follows: NAGVMQNPRHLVRRRGQEARLRCSPMKGHSHVYWYRQLPEEGLKFMVYLQKENIIDESGMPKERFSAEFPKEGPSILRIQQVVRGDSAAYFCASSPLQGLDEQFFGPGTRLTVL.

J is TRBJ1-6 and V is TRBV2; D call uncertain. The germline gives CDR1 SNHLY, CDR2 FYNNEI. The CDR3 has 16 amino acids. V was pared by 4 bases and J by 0 bases, with 10 bases between. The CDR3, as DNA: TGTGCCAGCAGTGGGGCAGGCCTCTCCTATAATTCACCCCTCCACTTT. Protein product: CASSGAGLSYNSPLHF. The whole variable domain, filled in from reference TRBV2 and TRBJ1-6, reads EPEVTQTPSHQVTQMGQEVILRCVPISNHLYFYWYRQILGQKVEFLVSFYNNEISEKSEIFDDQFSVERPDGSNFTLKIRSTKLEDSAMYFCASSGAGLSYNSPLHFGNGTRLTVT.

The chain employs TRBV7-3 and TRBJ1-1; TRBD1 matches at 8 bases. Trimming at V came to 6 bases and at J to 5 bases, leaving 11 bases not matched to a gene. Per the germline V gene, CDR1 is SGHTA and CDR2 is FQGTGA. The length of the CDR3 is 15 residues. In nucleotides, the CDR3 is TGTGCCAGCAGTCTTACAGGGGGAAGGTGGACTGAAGCTTTCTTT. Translated, it gives CASSLTGGRWTEAFF.

This chain links TRBV29-1 with TRBJ2-1; weak D call: TRBD2 (6 bases). The germline CDR1 and CDR2 sequences are SQVTM and ANQGSEA. The CDR3 runs to 12 residues. Trimming pared 6 bases from V and 4 bases from J, leaving 10 bases between. As DNA, the CDR3 is TGCAGCGTCGGGACTCCATACAATGAGCAGTTCTTC. This sequence encodes CSVGTPYNEQFF.

The rearrangement links TRBV7-6 to TRBJ1-5; the match to TRBD1 covers 8 bases. The junction had 2 bases not matched to a gene; V was cut back by 1 base and J by 15 bases. Germline-derived CDR1 and CDR2 are SGHVS and FNYEAQ. This CDR3 has 11 amino acids. The CDR3 loop reads CASSLGDRRHF. As DNA, the CDR3 is TGTGCCAGCAGCTTAGGGGACAGGCGGCATTTT.

The genes are TRBV5-5 and TRBJ1-4; no clear D. Germline assignment: CDR1 SGHKS and CDR2 YYEKEE (reference sequence). The ends were cut back, 4 bases at V and 7 bases at J, with 11 bases in the middle. This CDR3 region has 13 residues. The CDR3 spells CASSRITAEKLFF. The CDR3 DNA reads as TGTGCCAGCAGCCGGATTACAGCTGAAAAACTGTTTTTT.

A single count supports this clone. V is TRBV27 and J is TRBJ2-4; D is possibly TRBD1 (5 bases). In germline, CDR1 is MNHEY, CDR2 SMNVEV (reference sequence). This CDR3 is built from 16 residues. V was pared by 5 bases and J by 0 bases, with 14 bases between. CDR3 nucleotides: TGTGCCAGCAGTATCGACAGCTTACTAGCCAAAAACATTCAGTACTTC. Residues: CASSIDSLLAKNIQYF.

This clone was counted a few times. The chain links TRBV19 to TRBJ1-4, with 8 bases lining up with TRBD1. The ends lost 1 base at V and 3 bases at J; junction bases unmatched: 4. This CDR3 contains 16 residues. CDR1 and CDR2 (germline): LNHDA, SQIVND (reference sequence). The CDR3 nucleotides read TGTGCCAGTAGTATAGGGGGACAGGTCTCTAATGAAAAACTGTTTTTT. The encoded protein is CASSIGGQVSNEKLFF.

J is TRBJ2-1 and V is TRBV2, with TRBD2 identical over 11 bases. The CDR3 length is 14 residues. Germline V lookup: CDR1 SNHLY, CDR2 FYNNEI. V shed 3 bases and J 9 bases; nucleotides not matched to a gene: 4. This CDR3 is CASSDTSGRGEQFF. The CDR3 DNA is TGTGCCAGCAGTGACACTAGCGGGAGAGGTGAGCAGTTCTTC.

The chain couples TRBV6-5 to TRBJ1-2, with a weak D call TRBD1 (6 bases). The CDR3 has 14 amino acids. The germline CDR1 and CDR2 sequences are MNHEY and SVGAGI. Deletions cut 6 bases from V and 4 bases from J, with 15 bases between. The CDR3 nucleotides read TGTGCCAGCAGCGACAGGCCTCTGGCCTATGGCTACACCTTC. It specifies CASSDRPLAYGYTF.

The V gene is TRBV7-2, the J gene TRBJ1-1; no firm D call. The V gene lost 4 bases and the J gene lost 0 bases, with 12 bases spanning the gap. CDR1 SGHTA and CDR2 FQGNSA come from the germline V gene. The CDR3 contains 15 residues. The chain's CDR3 is CASSSRGPVNTEAFF. In nucleotides, the CDR3 is TGTGCCAGCAGCTCCCGTGGCCCCGTGAACACTGAAGCTTTCTTT.

The chain joins TRBV5-6 to TRBJ1-6; unclear D gene. Germline lookup yields CDR1 SGHDT and CDR2 YYEEEE. V dropped 2 bases and J dropped 9 bases, with 12 bases sitting between them. CDR3 length: 14 amino acids. CDR3 bases: TGTGCCAGCAGCTTCTCCGGGAAGGGTTCACCCCTCCACTTT. Protein product: CASSFSGKGSPLHF. Based on the CDR3 plus reference TRBV5-6 and TRBJ1-6, the full variable domain is DAGVTQSPTHLIKTRGQQVTLRCSPKSGHDTVSWYQQALGQGPQFIFQYYEEEERQRGNFPDRFSGHQFPNYSSELNVNALLLGDSALYLCASSFSGKGSPLHFGNGTRLTVT.

J is TRBJ2-1 and V is TRBV11-1; D is ambiguous. Trimming stripped 3 bases from V and 7 bases from J, with 7 bases between. Looked up from germline, CDR1 is SGHAT and CDR2 is FQDESV (reference sequence). The CDR3 has 12 residues. DNA for the CDR3: TGTGCCAGCAGCTTCGCAGGAAATGAGCAGTTCTTC. It encodes CASSFAGNEQFF.

DNA for the CDR3: TGTGCCAGCACAGGGGCTAGTCGGGAGACCCAGTACTTC. Its protein product is CASTGASRETQYF. This chain uses TRBV9 with TRBJ2-5, with a weak D call TRBD1 (6 bases). The CDR3 runs to 13 residues. Germline CDR1 is SGDLS and CDR2 is YYNGEE. V was pared by 6 bases and J by 5 bases, with 14 bases between.

This sequence joins TRBV6-5 and TRBJ1-2, with D possibly TRBD1 on 6 matching bases. The CDR3 totals 14 residues. Trimming shortened V by 6 bases and J by 6 bases, and 17 bases separated the two germline ends. The germline CDR1 and CDR2 sequences are MNHEY and SVGAGI. CDR3 coding DNA: TGTGCCAGCAGAGCTACAGGGAAGTCGGATGGCTACACCTTC. This codes for CASRATGKSDGYTF.

The chain combines TRBV12-5 with TRBJ2-1, with D perhaps TRBD1 (6 bases). The ends were cut back, 6 bases at V and 0 bases at J, with 12 bases in the middle. This CDR3 has 15 amino acids. Germline-derived CDR1 and CDR2 are LGHNT and FRNRAP. The CDR3 loop reads CASGKTGFSYNEQFF. The CDR3 bases are TGTGCTAGTGGCAAAACAGGGTTCTCCTACAATGAGCAGTTCTTC.

V gene TRBV15 combines with J gene TRBJ2-5, with D perhaps TRBD2 (7 bases). Looked up from germline, CDR1 is LNHNV and CDR2 is YYDKDF (reference sequence). CDR3 length: 15 residues. V was pared by 5 bases and J by 2 bases, with 15 bases between. The CDR3 DNA reads TGTGCCACCAGCGGGGGCTCGCGGGGGCAAGAGACCCAGTACTTC. Translation gives CATSGGSRGQETQYF.

Only a few counts were recorded for this clone. This chain joins TRBV18 and TRBJ2-2; D remains unclear. Trimming cost V 3 bases and J 5 bases, with 7 bases left between them. The germline V gene encodes CDR1 KGHSH and CDR2 LQKENI. The length of the CDR3 is 13 residues. Here the CDR3 reads CASSPQVTGELFF. The CDR3 DNA sequence: TGTGCCAGCTCACCCCAGGTTACCGGGGAGCTGTTTTTT. Drawing the rest from reference TRBV18 and TRBJ2-2, the complete variable domain is NAGVMQNPRHLVRRRGQEARLRCSPMKGHSHVYWYRQLPEEGLKFMVYLQKENIIDESGMPKERFSAEFPKEGPSILRIQQVVRGDSAAYFCASSPQVTGELFFGEGSRLTVL.

The genes are TRBV7-6 and TRBJ1-3, with D tentatively TRBD1 (5 bases). CDR3 length: 15 amino acids. Trimming left V 5 bases short and J 0 bases short, with 11 bases between. Per the germline V gene, CDR1 is SGHVS and CDR2 is FNYEAQ. The CDR3 loop is CASSLSTDSGNTIYF. In nucleotides, the CDR3 is TGTGCCAGCAGCCTATCGACAGACTCTGGAAACACCATATATTTT.

The chain couples TRBV5-1 to TRBJ2-3, with 14 bases fitting TRBD2. V was clipped by 5 bases and J by 7 bases; unmatched bases: 6. There are 15 residues in the CDR3. The V gene's germline CDR1 is SGHRS and CDR2 YFSETQ. CDR3 sequence reads: CASRQGTSGSYTQYF. The CDR3 DNA reads TGCGCCAGCAGGCAAGGGACTAGCGGGAGCTATACGCAGTATTTT.